A selection of T cell receptor beta chains follows, all from one sample in a study of early T cells in non-severe SARS-CoV-2 infection. TCRdb passed the 5' RACE reads through MiXCR, listing each CDR3 protein once. Here the sample spans tens of thousands of distinct CDR3 sequences, around a sixth being singletons. Sequencing used whole blood, obtained at baseline. These receptors were taken from an adult who was a healthcare worker with PCR-confirmed SARS-CoV-2 infection or an uninfected control (not recorded which). Each CDR3 is given with its conserved first and last residue. The D gene is left open where the match is weak. Clone size appears in some rows only: once, few, many, or a class for an expanded clone.

TRBV20-1	-	many	TRBJ2-7	TGCAGTGCAGCTTCCGGTCACGAGCAGTACTTC	CSAASGHEQYF
TRBV15	-	-	TRBJ2-2	TGTGCCACCAGCAGAGATGGTGGCAGGGCCAACGGGGAGCTGTTTTTT	CATSRDGGRANGELFF
TRBV6-6	-	many	TRBJ1-2	TGTGCCAGCAGTTATTACCCTAGGGTCCCCCGGGATGGCTACACCTTC	CASSYYPRVPRDGYTF
TRBV3-1	TRBD2	-	TRBJ2-7	TGTGCCAGCAGCCCGGGACTAGGGTCCTACGAGCAGTACTTC	CASSPGLGSYEQYF
TRBV5-4	TRBD2	few	TRBJ2-5	TGTGCCAGCAGCTGGACTAGCGGGGTTGAAGAGACCCAGTACTTC	CASSWTSGVEETQYF
TRBV12-3/TRBV12-4	TRBD1	many	TRBJ2-7	TGTGCCAGCAGTAGACAGGGAACCTACGAGCAGTACTTC	CASSRQGTYEQYF
TRBV5-1	-	-	TRBJ2-3	TGCGCCAGCAAGGGAACTTTGGGGGCGGATACGCAGTATTTT	CASKGTLGADTQYF
TRBV12-3/TRBV12-4	-	-	TRBJ1-5	TGTGCCAGCAGTTTAGGGAACAGGGTTCAGCCCCAGCATTTT	CASSLGNRVQPQHF
TRBV20-1	TRBD1	-	TRBJ2-3	TGCAGTGCTAAAGGGACAGTGACAGATACGCAGTATTTT	CSAKGTVTDTQYF
TRBV18	-	-	TRBJ1-2	TGTGCCAGCTCACCTACGGGAGGGCAGAGCCTTCACTACACCTTC	CASSPTGGQSLHYTF
TRBV11-2	-	-	TRBJ2-2	TGTGCCAGCAGCCGGCTATACACCGGGGAGCTGTTTTTT	CASSRLYTGELFF
TRBV7-9	-	few	TRBJ1-1	TGTGCCAGCAGCCTGAATAAGGACACTGAAGCTTTCTTT	CASSLNKDTEAFF
TRBV6-6	-	few	TRBJ2-7	TGTGCCAGCAGTACGGGACTTTACGAGCAGTACTTC	CASSTGLYEQYF
TRBV6-2/TRBV6-3	TRBD2	few	TRBJ2-5	TGTGCCAGCAACCCAGCGGGAGTGGAGACCCAGTACTTC	CASNPAGVETQYF
TRBV7-3	-	few	TRBJ2-7	TGTGCCAGCAGCTTGTGGGCTAGCCACGTCTACGAGCAGTACTTC	CASSLWASHVYEQYF
TRBV6-5	-	-	TRBJ1-1	TGTGCCAGTAGCATGAACACTGAAGCTTTCTTT	CASSMNTEAFF
TRBV12-3/TRBV12-4	-	once	TRBJ2-1	TGTGCCAGCAGTCGGATGTCCTTTTCGCAGTTCTTC	CASSRMSFSQFF
TRBV20-1	TRBD2	-	TRBJ2-1	TGCAGTGCTACCAGTCCCGGGACTAGCGGGAGGAGCTCCTACAATGAGCAGTTCTTC	CSATSPGTSGRSSYNEQFF
TRBV6-5	-	-	TRBJ2-7	TGTGCCAGCGGTAAACCCGGACAGCCTACCTACGAGCAGTACTTC	CASGKPGQPTYEQYF
TRBV15	TRBD1	-	TRBJ1-4	TGTGCCACCAGCAGAGATGGGACAGATCAGGAAAAACTGTTTTTT	CATSRDGTDQEKLFF
TRBV7-2	-	-	TRBJ2-3	TGTGCCAGCAGCAGCGCGTACCACACAGATACGCAGTATTTT	CASSSAYHTDTQYF
TRBV20-1	TRBD2	-	TRBJ2-3	TGCAGTGCTTCGAAGCGGGACCTTCCGATGTATTTT	CSASKRDLPMYF
TRBV4-3	TRBD1	many	TRBJ2-7	TGCGCCAGCAGCCAAGACTCCTCCAGGACAGGGACCTACGAGCAGTACTTC	CASSQDSSRTGTYEQYF
TRBV12-3/TRBV12-4	TRBD1	few	TRBJ1-4	TGTGCCAGCAGTCGCCTACAGGACAGGTTCAATGAAAAACTGTTTTTT	CASSRLQDRFNEKLFF
TRBV28	-	-	TRBJ2-5	TGTGCCAGCAGCTCAACCGGCGAGACCCAGTACTTC	CASSSTGETQYF
TRBV4-1	-	-	TRBJ2-1	TGCGCCAGCAGCCAAGAATCGGTCGGCAATGAGCAGTTCTTC	CASSQESVGNEQFF
TRBV12-3/TRBV12-4	-	few	TRBJ2-2	TGTGCCAGCAGTTTGAGGGGGAGGGCCGGGGAGCTGTTTTTT	CASSLRGRAGELFF
TRBV3-1	-	-	TRBJ1-5	TGTGCCAGCAGCCAAGACGGGGGGAATCAGCCCCAGCATTTT	CASSQDGGNQPQHF
TRBV7-2	-	-	TRBJ2-5	TGTGCCAGCAGCTTAGCGCTGTCCAGGGGCGGAGAGACCCAGTACTTC	CASSLALSRGGETQYF
TRBV12-3/TRBV12-4	TRBD1	few	TRBJ2-1	TGTGCCAGCAGTTGGGGGACAGGGCCCTACAATGAGCAGTTCTTC	CASSWGTGPYNEQFF
TRBV18	-	few	TRBJ1-6	TGTGCCAGCTCACCAGCGACAGGACGCTATAATTCACCCCTCCACTTT	CASSPATGRYNSPLHF
TRBV7-9	-	many	TRBJ1-2	TGTGCCAGCAGCCCTTTGAGGGGGAGAGGCTACACCTTC	CASSPLRGRGYTF
TRBV9	TRBD2	many	TRBJ2-3	TGTGCCAGCAGCCCCCCACTAGCGGGAGGGATAGATACGCAGTATTTT	CASSPPLAGGIDTQYF
TRBV29-1	TRBD1	few	TRBJ2-7	TGCAGCGCCTCACAGGGGGCAAGATACGAGCAGTACTTC	CSASQGARYEQYF
TRBV28	TRBD1	many	TRBJ1-4	TGTGCCAGCACCGACAGGGTTGGTCTCCTAGTCCGTGAAAAACTGTTTTTT	CASTDRVGLLVREKLFF
TRBV12-3/TRBV12-4	-	few	TRBJ1-5	TGTGCCAGCAGTCAGAGCAATCAGCCCCAGCATTTT	CASSQSNQPQHF
TRBV6-5	-	few	TRBJ2-7	TGTGCCAGCAGTATTGGCCGGCAGCAGTACTTC	CASSIGRQQYF
TRBV5-6	-	-	TRBJ2-4	TGTGCCAGCAGCTGGGCCGGCCCCTTAGCCAAAAACATTCAGTACTTC	CASSWAGPLAKNIQYF
TRBV4-3	-	-	TRBJ2-2	TGCGCCAGCAGCCAAGAACGGGGAACTAGGGGCGGTGGCACCGGGGAGCTGTTTTTT	CASSQERGTRGGGTGELFF
TRBV5-1	TRBD2	-	TRBJ2-3	TGCGCCAGCAGCGGAGGACTAGTTGGGTCCACAGATACGCAGTATTTT	CASSGGLVGSTDTQYF
TRBV6-5	-	-	TRBJ1-4	TGTGCCAGAAGAACAGATGAAAAACTGTTTTTT	CARRTDEKLFF
TRBV5-1	TRBD2	-	TRBJ2-1	TGCGCCAGCAGCTTCTCCAGCGGGAGTCTTTGGAATGAGCAGTTCTTC	CASSFSSGSLWNEQFF
TRBV20-1	-	-	TRBJ2-1	TGCAGTGCTAGGTCCGATGGACTCAGGGAAAGCTCCTACAATGAGCAGTTCTTC	CSARSDGLRESSYNEQFF
TRBV6-6	TRBD2	many	TRBJ2-1	TGTGCCAGCAGCTCCGGGACTAGCATTGAGCAGTTCTTC	CASSSGTSIEQFF
TRBV12-3/TRBV12-4	-	-	TRBJ2-6	TGTGCCAGCAGCCCTGGCTACTCTGGGGCCAACGTCCTGACTTTC	CASSPGYSGANVLTF
TRBV5-5	TRBD2	few	TRBJ2-1	TGTGCCAGCAGCAAAACAACAGGGACTAGCGGATACAATGAGCAGTTCTTC	CASSKTTGTSGYNEQFF
TRBV6-6	-	once	TRBJ2-7	TGTGCCGCCACCTTATCCCCGGGGTACGAGCAGTACTTC	CAATLSPGYEQYF
TRBV25-1	-	-	TRBJ1-6	TGTGCCAGCACCCCGGGGCAGAATAATTCACCCCTCCACTTT	CASTPGQNNSPLHF
TRBV7-2	TRBD2	-	TRBJ2-5	TGTGCCAGCAGCTCCATGGGGGGGCAAGAGACCCAGTACTTC	CASSSMGGQETQYF
TRBV20-1	-	many	TRBJ2-2	TGCAGTGCTAGGGACGGCCTATCCGGGGAGCTGTTTTTT	CSARDGLSGELFF
TRBV5-6	-	many	TRBJ1-1	TGTGCCAGCAGCTTGGGGGTAACTGAAGCTTTCTTT	CASSLGVTEAFF
TRBV7-9	-	many	TRBJ2-7	TGTGCCAGCAGCTTAGGCGGGCCGGGGTACGAGCAGTACTTC	CASSLGGPGYEQYF
TRBV5-1	TRBD2	few	TRBJ2-7	TGCGCCAGCAGCTTAGGAGGCGCGGGAGGGACCTACGAGCAGTACTTC	CASSLGGAGGTYEQYF
TRBV7-2	-	few	TRBJ2-3	TGTGCCAGCAGCTTTCCTTCGCAGGGAGATTTCAAGGCAGATACGCAGTATTTT	CASSFPSQGDFKADTQYF
TRBV7-9	-	-	TRBJ1-1	TGTGCCAGCAGCTTAGTCTATGGGGACGGATTAGGGCTCACTGAAGCTATCTTT	CASSLVYGDGLGLTEAIF
TRBV4-1	-	few	TRBJ2-2	TGCGCCAGCAGCCAACTAGCCTTCACCGGGGAGCTGTTTTTT	CASSQLAFTGELFF
TRBV12-3/TRBV12-4	-	-	TRBJ2-7	TGTGCCAGCAGTTCACAGGGATCTGGTGAGCAGTACTTC	CASSSQGSGEQYF
TRBV4-2	-	few	TRBJ1-6	TGTGCCAGCAGCCAAGAATATGGTGGGGGGAATTCACCCCTCCACTTT	CASSQEYGGGNSPLHF
TRBV11-2	-	-	TRBJ2-7	TGTGCCAGCAGCTTACTAAGGCCGGGGGATAGCGAGCAGTACTTC	CASSLLRPGDSEQYF
TRBV5-6	-	-	TRBJ2-7	TGTGCCAGCAGCTTGGTGTTATCACGAACCTACGAGCAGTACTTC	CASSLVLSRTYEQYF